Each of the 16 T cell receptor beta chains below was sequenced from the same sample in a study of blood T cell repertoires in COVID-19. Assay: immunoSEQ multiplex PCR; the TCRdb copy retains only in-frame clones and omits some. Seen here are under 350,000 clones, roughly 89% observed once, and the top ten hold 1.5% to 2%. The sequenced sample consisted of PBMCs or T cells enriched from blood (not recorded which). These receptors came from a woman aged 35 to 49 who had recovered from COVID-19.

This chain uses TRBV5-6 with TRBJ2-7, with unresolved D. The CDR3 covers 15 residues. Trimming shortened V by 5 bases and J by 4 bases, and 19 bases separated the two germline ends. Germline V gene sequence: CDR1 SGHDT, CDR2 YYEEEE. Here the CDR3 DNA reads TGTGCCAGCAGACCGACAATCTCGCAAATATACGAGCAGTACTTC. Encoded protein: CASRPTISQIYEQYF. The full variable domain, its missing parts supplied by reference TRBV5-6 and TRBJ2-7, is DAGVTQSPTHLIKTRGQQVTLRCSPKSGHDTVSWYQQALGQGPQFIFQYYEEEERQRGNFPDRFSGHQFPNYSSELNVNALLLGDSALYLCASRPTISQIYEQYFGPGTRLTVT.

The rearrangement joins TRBV4-2 to TRBJ2-1; 7 bases are a match to TRBD2. J lost 2 bases, V lost 3 bases, and 4 bases had no gene match. The CDR3 runs 15 residues. The germline V gene has CDR1 LGHNA and CDR2 YNFKEQ. The DNA of the CDR3 is TGTGCCAGCAGCCACGGGGGGAGCGCCTACAATGAGCAGTTCTTC. It encodes CASSHGGSAYNEQFF.

The chain joins TRBV19 to TRBJ2-1, with D maybe TRBD2 (6 bases). V was pared by 6 bases and J by 0 bases, with 18 bases between. The V gene's germline CDR1 is LNHDA and CDR2 SQIVND (reference sequence). The CDR3 spans 17 residues. The CDR3: CASSASPGLSSYNEQFF. CDR3 bases: TGTGCCAGTAGCGCAAGCCCAGGACTAAGCTCCTACAATGAGCAGTTCTTC.

This sequence joins TRBV30 and TRBJ2-7; 11 nucleotides match TRBD1. Germline CDR1 and CDR2: GTSNPN and SVGIG (reference sequence). The CDR3 runs 15 residues. Losses at the gene ends were 3 bases for V and 7 bases for J; bases not matched to a gene: 11. The CDR3 region has the DNA TGTGCCTGGAGCGATACGGGACAGGGGGGTCTTGAGCAGTACTTC. Its translation: CAWSDTGQGGLEQYF. The full variable domain, rest sourced from reference TRBV30 and TRBJ2-7, is SQTIHQWPATLVQPVGSPLSLECTVEGTSNPNLYWYRQAAGRGLQLLFYSVGIGQISSEVPQNLSASRPQDRQFILSSKKLLLSDSGFYLCAWSDTGQGGLEQYFGPGTRLTVT.

The CDR3, as DNA: TGTGCCTGCCACCACGCGGGCGGCTACACCTTC. As protein: CACHHAGGYTF. The chain carries TRBV30 and TRBJ1-2, with no clear D. V lost 6 bases to trimming and J lost 8 bases, with 13 bases between them. CDR1 is GTSNPN and CDR2 is SVGIG in the germline V gene (reference sequence). This CDR3 region has 11 residues. The complete variable domain, with remaining parts taken from reference TRBV30 and TRBJ1-2, reads SQTIHQWPATLVQPVGSPLSLECTVEGTSNPNLYWYRQAAGRGLQLLFYSVGIGQISSEVPQNLSASRPQDRQFILSSKKLLLSDSGFYLCACHHAGGYTFGSGTRLTVV.

This chain connects TRBV7-2 to TRBJ2-2, with 9 nucleotides matching TRBD1. The V gene end was trimmed by 1 base and the J gene end by 4 bases; junction bases not matched to a gene: 7. Germline-derived CDR1 and CDR2 are SGHTA and FQGNSA. The CDR3 totals 17 residues. The CDR3 DNA follows: TGTGCCAGCAGCTTAGTCGGACAGGGGAGCACCACCGGGGAGCTGTTTTTT. As protein: CASSLVGQGSTTGELFF.

The J gene is TRBJ2-3, the V gene TRBV5-4; 11 bases are shared with TRBD2. Trimming removed 2 bases from V and 0 bases from J; junction bases left unmatched: 8. CDR1 and CDR2 from the germline V gene are SGHNT and YYREEE (reference sequence). The CDR3 totals 18 residues. DNA of the CDR3: TGTGCCAGCAGCTTAAGGGGACTAGCGGTCCCTAGCACAGATACGCAGTATTTT. Translation: CASSLRGLAVPSTDTQYF.

The chain has TRBV7-9 and TRBJ2-7; D might be TRBD1 (5 bases). CDR1 and CDR2 from the germline V gene are SEHNR and FQNEAQ (reference sequence). V was pared by 5 bases and J by 4 bases, with 9 bases between. This CDR3 contains 12 residues. In nucleotides, the CDR3 is TGTGCCAGCAGCGCACAGGTATACGAGCAGTACTTC. Protein product: CASSAQVYEQYF.

This clone was recorded once. The CDR3 region is CASSLTGSGGGSTDTQYF. The CDR3 DNA sequence: TGTGCCAGCAGCTTAACGGGGAGCGGGGGAGGAAGCACAGATACGCAGTATTTT. This chain connects TRBV7-3 to TRBJ2-3; 8 bases align to TRBD2. Germline CDR1 reads SGHTA; CDR2 reads FQGTGA. V shed 0 bases and J 0 bases; nucleotides not matched to a gene: 8. The CDR3 length is 18 residues.

In regard to this clone: This CDR3 is also generated by other DNA sequences in the sample. V and J are TRBV9 and TRBJ2-7, with 9 bases matching TRBD2. V lost 0 bases and J lost 3; bases outside the gene matches: 4. CDR3 length: 15 amino acids. The germline gives CDR1 SGDLS, CDR2 YYNGEE. The CDR3 DNA follows: TGTGCCAGCAGCGTAGGGACTAGCGCACTCTACGAGCAGTACTTC. Its translation: CASSVGTSALYEQYF.

The chain uses TRBV6-5 and TRBJ2-1; 7 positions agree with TRBD1. Germline CDR1 reads MNHEY; CDR2 reads SVGAGI. The CDR3 length is 14 residues. Losses at the gene ends were 6 bases for V and 1 base for J; bases not matched to a gene: 3. Written as DNA, the CDR3 is TGTGCCAGCAGCAGGGGGAGATCCTACAATGAGCAGTTCTTC. Its translation is CASSRGRSYNEQFF.

The chain is built from TRBV10-3 and TRBJ2-7; 8 nucleotides match TRBD2. This CDR3 comprises 15 residues. V was pared by 10 bases and J by 2 bases, with 13 bases of the junction left unmatched. The germline V gene encodes CDR1 ENHRY and CDR2 SYGVKD. CDR3 residues: CATVAGQLAAYEQYF. DNA of the CDR3: TGTGCCACAGTAGCGGGACAATTGGCGGCCTACGAGCAGTACTTC.

DNA of the CDR3: TGTGCCAGCAGCGCCGGGGCGGAGGGGAACATTCAGTACTTC. Encoded protein: CASSAGAEGNIQYF. The chain couples TRBV27 to TRBJ2-4; weak D call: TRBD2 (6 bases). Germline V gives CDR1 MNHEY, CDR2 SMNVEV (reference sequence). This CDR3 is 14 amino acids long. The germline V and J ends were trimmed by 6 bases and 7 bases, with 16 bases remaining between them.

The genes are TRBV5-1 and TRBJ2-7; no clear D gene. The CDR3 runs to 13 residues. V lost 0 bases and J 2 bases, leaving 6 bases between the germline ends. Germline CDR1 reads SGHRS; CDR2 reads YFSETQ. CDR3 residues: CASSLDSTYEQYF. The DNA for the CDR3 is TGCGCCAGCAGCTTGGACAGCACCTACGAGCAGTACTTC.

The genes are TRBV12-3 or TRBV12-4 and TRBJ1-1; TRBD1 agrees at 8 bases. After removal of 5 bases from V and 4 bases from J, the junction contained 3 bases not matched to a gene. This CDR3 comprises 13 residues. The CDR3 DNA sequence: TGTGCCAGCAGTACTACAGGGGGCACTGAAGCTTTCTTT. Translating it yields CASSTTGGTEAFF.

J is TRBJ1-1 and V is TRBV13; no definite D call. V lost 6 bases and J 2 bases, leaving 16 bases between the germline ends. Germline CDR1 and CDR2: PRHDT and FYEKMQ (reference sequence). The CDR3 is 15 residues long. The CDR3, as DNA: TGTGCCAGCAGACAAGCCGGGAGGGTTAACACTGAAGCTTTCTTT. It encodes CASRQAGRVNTEAFF.